Below, 15 T cell receptor beta chains from the same sample are listed, as sequenced in a study of control samples from healthy donors and cancer patients. The table came from immunoSEQ multiplex PCR; TCRdb's copy has only in-frame clones and leaves some out. This table holds 180,000 or so clones, roughly 91% found once. The source material was blood. Receptors originate from a woman aged 25 to 45 in good health.

As to this clone: Other DNA sequences of this sample code for an identical CDR3. The chain couples TRBV19 to TRBJ1-5; D is perhaps TRBD1 (6 bases). The V gene's germline CDR1 is LNHDA and CDR2 SQIVND (reference sequence). The CDR3 runs 15 residues. With 0 bases removed from V and 2 bases from J, the gap between germline ends came to 8 bases. CDR3 nucleotide sequence: TGTGCCAGTAGTATAGACAGGGGCGGCAATCAGCCCCAGCATTTT. It encodes CASSIDRGGNQPQHF.

This clone was seen more than once but under ten times. The chain recombines TRBV7-2 with TRBJ1-2; D ambiguous. This CDR3 has 13 amino acids. Germline V gene lookup returns CDR1 SGHTA and CDR2 FQGNSA. V was clipped by 5 bases and J by 2 bases, with 9 bases between them. The CDR3 loop is CASSPQLNYGYTF. In DNA form, the CDR3 reads TGTGCCAGCAGCCCCCAGCTCAACTATGGCTACACCTTC.

The CDR3 loop reads CASSVISQETQYF. CDR3 DNA: TGTGCCAGCTCAGTTATCTCCCAAGAGACCCAGTACTTC. The V and J genes are TRBV18 and TRBJ2-5; D is undetermined. The V gene's germline CDR1 is KGHSH and CDR2 LQKENI. V shed 5 bases and J shed 1 base, with 8 bases lying between them. This CDR3 has 13 amino acids.

The chain employs TRBV5-6 and TRBJ1-5, with 7 bases matching TRBD1. CDR3 length equals 16 residues. Germline V gene data show CDR1 as SGHDT and CDR2 as YYEEEE. After removal of 3 bases from V and 6 bases from J, the junction contained 12 bases not matched to a gene. The CDR3 loop reads CASSWGFDREVQPQHF. The CDR3 region has the DNA TGTGCCAGCAGCTGGGGGTTCGACAGGGAGGTTCAGCCCCAGCATTTT.

The chain has TRBV12-3 or TRBV12-4 and TRBJ1-2, with D unresolved. The CDR3 runs 12 residues. V was pared by 7 bases and J by 2 bases, with 8 bases between. The CDR3 DNA follows: TGTGCCAGCACCACCGGGAACTATGGCTACACCTTC. Its translation is CASTTGNYGYTF.

The genes are TRBV5-8 and TRBJ1-6; TRBD1 agrees at 8 bases. Germline V gives CDR1 SGHTS, CDR2 YDEGEE. CDR3 length equals 15 residues. The trim removed 0 bases at V and 10 bases at J, leaving 6 bases unmatched. CDR3 residues: CASSLGQGAWSPLHF. The CDR3 bases are TGTGCCAGCAGCTTGGGTCAGGGGGCCTGGTCACCCCTCCACTTT.

The chain combines TRBV28 with TRBJ1-6; 10 bases fit TRBD1. Germline loops: CDR1 MDHEN, CDR2 SYDVKM. The CDR3 contains 13 residues. The J segment lost 9 bases and the V segment lost 6 bases, leaving 2 bases of the junction unmatched. CDR3: CASRGQGTSPLHF. CDR3 bases: TGTGCCAGCAGGGGACAGGGGACTTCACCCCTCCACTTT.

This chain links TRBV9 with TRBJ1-1, with 8 bases identical to TRBD1. Germline V CDR1 and CDR2: SGDLS, YYNGEE. Germline trimming cut 3 bases from V and 8 bases from J; bases unmatched to any gene: 9. The CDR3 has 14 amino acids. The CDR3 nucleotides read TGTGCCAGCAGCGCCCGACAGGGGCCGGGCGAAGCTTTCTTT. This sequence encodes CASSARQGPGEAFF.

Comments on this clone: Just one base apart from a much larger clone, this may be a read error. Different DNA sequences within this sample yield the same CDR3. In DNA, the CDR3 is TGTGCCAGCAGTGAAGCGGGGAACTATGGCTACACCTTC. Its protein product is CASSEAGNYGYTF. The chain has TRBV6-1 and TRBJ1-2; no clear D. From germline, CDR1 is MNHNS and CDR2 SASEGT. The CDR3 loop spans 13 amino acids. V lost 0 bases to trimming and J lost 2 bases, with 4 bases between them.

The rearrangement links TRBV7-9 to TRBJ2-7; TRBD2 matches at 12 bases. CDR1 and CDR2 from the germline V gene are SEHNR and FQNEAQ (reference sequence). The V and J ends lost 6 bases and 2 bases, in that order; junction bases with no gene match: 5. CDR3 length: 15 amino acids. The CDR3 sequence is CASSSLAGGAYEQYF. The CDR3 DNA is TGTGCCAGCAGTTCTCTAGCGGGAGGGGCCTACGAGCAGTACTTC.

The chain links TRBV5-1 to TRBJ2-5; 11 bases are a match to TRBD2. Germline loops: CDR1 SGHRS, CDR2 YFSETQ. The CDR3 consists of 14 residues. V gave up 6 bases and J gave up 4 bases; unmatched junction bases: 5. CDR3 sequence reads: CASTGLAGRETQYF. CDR3 bases: TGCGCCAGCACCGGACTAGCGGGTAGAGAGACCCAGTACTTC.

The CDR3 DNA is TGTGCCATCAGTAATAACTTCCAAGAGACCCAGTACTTC. Translating gives CAISNNFQETQYF. This sequence joins TRBV10-3 and TRBJ2-5; D remains unclear. Germline V gene data show CDR1 as ENHRY and CDR2 as SYGVKD. The V end lost 5 bases, the J end lost 1 base, and 8 bases lay between the germline ends. CDR3 size: 13 residues.

The chain couples TRBV4-1 to TRBJ1-6; the D gene is possibly TRBD1 (6 bases). The CDR3 has 14 amino acids. Between the trimmed V and J ends, which lost 0 bases and 8 bases, there was a span of 8 bases. The germline V gene encodes CDR1 MGHRA and CDR2 YSYEKL. The CDR3 protein is CASSQDRGYSPLHF. The CDR3 bases are TGCGCCAGCAGCCAAGACAGGGGTTATTCACCCCTCCACTTT.

This rearrangement joins TRBV7-2 to TRBJ2-7, with 9 bases matching TRBD2. Trimming took 1 base from V and 2 from J; bases not matched to a gene: 0. There are 14 residues in the CDR3. Per the germline V gene, CDR1 is SGHTA and CDR2 is FQGNSA. CDR3 nucleotides: TGTGCCAGCAGCTTAGGACTAGCGGCCTACGAGCAGTACTTC. Protein product: CASSLGLAAYEQYF.

CDR3 in amino acids: CAISFGGATDTQYF. The CDR3 bases are TGTGCCATCAGTTTCGGGGGGGCGACAGATACGCAGTATTTT. The chain recombines TRBV10-3 with TRBJ2-3; 8 bases align to TRBD2. With 5 bases clipped from V and 3 bases from J, the junction kept 4 bases outside the gene matches. This CDR3 has 14 amino acids. The germline CDR1 and CDR2 sequences are ENHRY and SYGVKD.